The clone carrying this T cell receptor (beta chain) occurred many times. This sample was included in a study of T cells in Graves' hyperthyroidism and ophthalmopathy. Trimming pared 5 bases from V and 7 bases from J, leaving 17 bases between. This CDR3 spans 14 amino acids. Germline CDR1 SGHAT, CDR2 FQNNGV. TCR beta CDR3 regions were amplified from RNA. RT-PCR in the first round (using the HTBI primer set) targeted the TCR CDR3. TCRdb fed the multiplex PCR reads into MiXCR, producing one record per CDR3 protein. Of under 300,000 distinct CDR3 sequences in the sample, about 15% were seen once. Sequenced: blood. This sequence was found in a woman aged 40-49 years with Graves' hyperthyroidism that later progressed to Graves' ophthalmopathy. The J gene is TRBJ1-1, the V gene TRBV11-2; D is unclear. CDR3 sequence (DNA): TGTGCCAGCAGCCCCTTCCAGGCGCCGGGTGAAGCTTTCTTT. It specifies CASSPFQAPGEAFF.